The rows below give T cell receptor beta chains drawn from one sample of a study of blood T cells in healthy people across ages. Each CDR3 protein is one row after TCRdb ran MiXCR on the 5' RACE reads. There are 1.5 million or so distinct CDR3 sequences in the sample; 40% to 50% occur only once, and approximately 7.9% lies in the top ten. Sequenced: blood. These receptors were taken from a woman under 30 in good health. CDR3s leave out the opening cysteine and the closing phenylalanine or tryptophan. A D gene is named only where the DNA matches it firmly.

TRBV9 TRBD1 ASSAEGARDYGYT
TRBV5-1 TRBD2 ASTSGDRYEQF
TRBV12-3/TRBV12-4 NA ASSGGVVEAF
TRBV7-9 NA ASSLDRTSMKQY
TRBV12-3/TRBV12-4 NA ASRDHTVEQY
TRBV5-1 TRBD1 ASRPGQGNDQPQH
TRBV20-1 TRBD1 SASGTGETEAF
TRBV5-1 TRBD1 ASSFGQGSVSNEKLF
TRBV29-1 NA SVDVGDKGEKLF
TRBV18 NA ASSPARGQGDTQY
TRBV7-2 TRBD1 ASSSGQGSADYNEQF
TRBV10-3 TRBD2 AIRAGGAQKQY
TRBV18 NA ASSPRGPPNEQF
TRBV7-9 TRBD2 ASRPGTSPPQGSYNEQF
TRBV11-2 TRBD1 ASSSPLLAGGYEQY
TRBV25-1 TRBD2 ASSWAGGSTDTQY
TRBV4-2 NA ASSQGMTKPYEQY
TRBV10-3 NA AIMAGDGTYEQY
TRBV20-1 TRBD1 SARGGQGWDEKLF
TRBV28 TRBD1 ASSVDRGRSTYEQY
TRBV11-2 NA ASSLVGGPGTQY
TRBV5-1 NA ATRTDRGPYYEQY
TRBV28 NA ASSLARTNEKLF
TRBV2 NA ASPGDYGYT
TRBV20-1 NA SARDLGQILYGYT
TRBV12-3/TRBV12-4 TRBD1 ASTRDSLSYNEQF
TRBV7-3 NA VSSLTTGELF
TRBV7-9 TRBD2 ASSRWESGNGVHEQY
TRBV20-1 NA SARDGSDSYNSPLH
TRBV24-1 TRBD1 ATSDADQGALYEQY
TRBV20-1 NA SADSFLNTEAF
TRBV12-3/TRBV12-4 TRBD1 ASGRQGPEQY
TRBV3-1 NA ASSQGGGLNTEAF
TRBV5-1 NA ASSPYPTDGSLHEQY
TRBV29-1 TRBD2 SVEIILAGVGEQY
TRBV15 NA ATSRDFLSEQF
TRBV9 TRBD1 ASSVATGTAGDEQF
TRBV27 NA AGSPGLYEQY
TRBV29-1 NA SVDRGTNEQY
TRBV7-9 NA ASSLDHYGYT
TRBV2 TRBD2 ASQVTGLAGANEQY
TRBV11-2 TRBD1 ASSLILQGGTKNIQY
TRBV7-2 NA ASSFQAGGETQY
TRBV2 NA ASSVRNQNTEAF
TRBV4-1 TRBD1 ATRTGAKNTEAF
TRBV6-4 NA ASSEYGSSSYEQY
TRBV7-9 NA ASSLEDSRAHRTDTQY
TRBV3-1 TRBD2 ASSYRASGGARTDTQY
TRBV5-1 NA ASSPDPGRGYT
TRBV20-1 NA SARASTFTATDTQY
TRBV4-1 TRBD1 ASSQGTGPREQY
TRBV3-1 TRBD1 ASSPRQGNSGYT
TRBV30 NA AWSPPPSVGETQY
TRBV27 TRBD1 ASRPTGGETQY
TRBV5-6 NA ASSVRGGYNEQF
TRBV29-1 TRBD2 SVEMGTGGSEQY
TRBV6-4 NA ASSAENEQF
TRBV10-3 NA AISVGRATYGYT
TRBV11-2 NA ASSSGGGTEYQETQY
TRBV6-6 NA ASSSGPGEKLF